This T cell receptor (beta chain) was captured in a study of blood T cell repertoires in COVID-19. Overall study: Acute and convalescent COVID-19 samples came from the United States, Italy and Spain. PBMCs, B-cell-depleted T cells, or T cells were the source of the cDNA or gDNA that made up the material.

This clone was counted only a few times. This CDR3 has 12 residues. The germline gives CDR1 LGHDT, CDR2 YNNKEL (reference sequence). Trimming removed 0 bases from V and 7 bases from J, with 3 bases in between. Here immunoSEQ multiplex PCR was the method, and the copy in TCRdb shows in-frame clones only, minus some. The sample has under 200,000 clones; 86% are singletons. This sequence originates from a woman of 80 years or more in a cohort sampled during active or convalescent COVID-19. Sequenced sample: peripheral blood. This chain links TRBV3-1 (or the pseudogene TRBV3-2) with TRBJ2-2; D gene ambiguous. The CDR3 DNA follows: TGTGCCAGCAGCCAAGAGTACGGGGAGCTGTTTTTT. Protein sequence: CASSQEYGELFF.